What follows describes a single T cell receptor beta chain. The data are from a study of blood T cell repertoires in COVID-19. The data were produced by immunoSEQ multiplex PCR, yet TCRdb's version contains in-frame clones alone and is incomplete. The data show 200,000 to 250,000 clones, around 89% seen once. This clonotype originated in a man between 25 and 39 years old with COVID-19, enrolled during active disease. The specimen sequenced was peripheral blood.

The CDR3 protein is CASSSGQGRTEAFF. CDR3 nucleotide sequence: TGTGCCAGCAGTTCTGGACAGGGTCGAACTGAAGCTTTCTTT. This chain links TRBV5-8 with TRBJ1-1, with TRBD1 identical over 8 bases. The CDR3 consists of 14 residues. Per the germline V gene, CDR1 is SGHTS and CDR2 is YDEGEE. Losses at the gene ends were 5 bases for V and 5 bases for J; bases not matched to a gene: 8.